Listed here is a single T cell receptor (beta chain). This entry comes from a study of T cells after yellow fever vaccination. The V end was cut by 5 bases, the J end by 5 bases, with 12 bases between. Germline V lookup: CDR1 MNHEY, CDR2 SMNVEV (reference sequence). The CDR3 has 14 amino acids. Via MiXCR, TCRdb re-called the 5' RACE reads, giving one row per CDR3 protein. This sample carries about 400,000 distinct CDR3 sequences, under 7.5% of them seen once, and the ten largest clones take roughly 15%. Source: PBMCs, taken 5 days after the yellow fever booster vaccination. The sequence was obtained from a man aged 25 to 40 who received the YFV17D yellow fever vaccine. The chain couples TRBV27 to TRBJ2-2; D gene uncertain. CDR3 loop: CASSKETETGELFF. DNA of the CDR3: TGTGCCAGCAGTAAAGAGACCGAGACCGGGGAGCTGTTTTTT.